Listed below are T cell receptor beta chains from one sample, sequenced in a study of T cells in Graves' hyperthyroidism and ophthalmopathy. In TCRdb, the multiplex PCR reads were re-called with MiXCR into one record per CDR3 protein. Altogether about 520,000 distinct CDR3 sequences are present, 24% being singletons, with the ten largest covering around 11%. The sequencing sample was made of blood. These receptors were taken from a woman between 25 and 40 years old with Graves' ophthalmopathy. The CDR3 runs from the conserved cysteine through the conserved F or W. D genes are given only for firm matches. Some rows mark clone size as missing; the rest say once, few, many or name a class of expanded clone.

len: 13; d_gene: -; j_gene: TRBJ2-5; v_gene: TRBV6-5; abundance: many; CDR3aa: CASSWQGRETQYF; CDR3nt: TGTGCCAGCAGTTGGCAGGGCCGGGAGACCCAGTACTTC
len: 13; d_gene: -; j_gene: TRBJ1-1; v_gene: TRBV3-1; abundance: many; CDR3aa: CASSRGHDTEAFF; CDR3nt: TGTGCCAGCAGCCGTGGCCATGACACTGAAGCTTTCTTT
len: 20; d_gene: -; j_gene: TRBJ2-7; v_gene: TRBV6-4; abundance: few; CDR3aa: CASSDPLGVLPRPAFYEQYF; CDR3nt: TGTGCCAGCAGTGACCCACTAGGGGTTTTACCGCGCCCTGCCTTCTACGAGCAGTACTTC
len: 15; d_gene: -; j_gene: TRBJ2-7; v_gene: TRBV18; abundance: few; CDR3aa: CASSPRGTGPYEQYF; CDR3nt: TGTGCCAGCTCACCACGAGGGACGGGCCCCTACGAGCAGTACTTC
len: 12; d_gene: -; j_gene: TRBJ1-1; v_gene: TRBV30; abundance: -; CDR3aa: CAWSLRDTEAFF; CDR3nt: TGTGCCTGGAGTCTAAGGGACACTGAAGCTTTCTTT
len: 15; d_gene: TRBD1; j_gene: TRBJ2-7; v_gene: TRBV7-8; abundance: -; CDR3aa: CASSPGTGVRYEQYF; CDR3nt: TGTGCCAGCAGCCCCGGGACAGGGGTTCGGTACGAGCAGTACTTC
len: 12; d_gene: -; j_gene: TRBJ1-2; v_gene: TRBV7-9; abundance: -; CDR3aa: CASSEGLGGYTF; CDR3nt: TGTGCCAGCAGCGAGGGACTCGGGGGCTACACCTTC
len: 15; d_gene: TRBD1; j_gene: TRBJ1-3; v_gene: TRBV6-1; abundance: -; CDR3aa: CASTGQALSGNTIYF; CDR3nt: TGTGCCAGCACCGGACAGGCCCTCTCTGGAAACACCATATATTTT
len: 15; d_gene: -; j_gene: TRBJ2-2; v_gene: TRBV7-9; abundance: few; CDR3aa: CASSLVAVNTGELFF; CDR3nt: TGTGCCAGCAGCTTAGTTGCAGTTAACACCGGGGAGCTGTTTTTT
len: 13; d_gene: TRBD1; j_gene: TRBJ1-5; v_gene: TRBV29-1; abundance: -; CDR3aa: CSVRGQSNQPQHF; CDR3nt: TGCAGCGTTAGGGGACAGAGCAATCAGCCCCAGCATTTT
len: 13; d_gene: -; j_gene: TRBJ1-6; v_gene: TRBV6-2/TRBV6-3; abundance: -; CDR3aa: CASSRIDNSPLHF; CDR3nt: TGTGCCAGCAGCAGGATAGATAATTCACCCCTCCACTTT
len: 13; d_gene: -; j_gene: TRBJ2-2; v_gene: TRBV29-1; abundance: few; CDR3aa: CSSLAGNTGELFF; CDR3nt: TGCAGCTCCCTGGCAGGAAACACCGGGGAGCTGTTTTTT
len: 13; d_gene: -; j_gene: TRBJ1-1; v_gene: TRBV6-5; abundance: many; CDR3aa: CASGGPRGTEAFF; CDR3nt: TGTGCCAGCGGGGGACCGAGGGGTACTGAAGCTTTCTTT
len: 12; d_gene: -; j_gene: TRBJ1-1; v_gene: TRBV6-1; abundance: -; CDR3aa: CASLRMNTEAFF; CDR3nt: TGTGCCAGCCTGAGGATGAACACTGAAGCTTTCTTT
len: 16; d_gene: TRBD1; j_gene: TRBJ1-1; v_gene: TRBV3-1; abundance: few; CDR3aa: CASSPHSTGANTEAFF; CDR3nt: TGTGCCAGCAGCCCTCACTCGACAGGGGCGAACACTGAAGCTTTCTTT
len: 17; d_gene: TRBD1; j_gene: TRBJ2-6; v_gene: TRBV15; abundance: few; CDR3aa: CATSRVTGGSGANVLTF; CDR3nt: TGTGCCACCAGCAGAGTCACAGGGGGCTCTGGGGCCAACGTCCTGACTTTC
len: 16; d_gene: TRBD2; j_gene: TRBJ2-5; v_gene: TRBV11-3; abundance: many; CDR3aa: CASSLGSSGGEKTQYF; CDR3nt: TGTGCCAGCAGCCTAGGGTCTAGCGGGGGAGAAAAGACCCAGTACTTC
len: 13; d_gene: -; j_gene: TRBJ1-1; v_gene: TRBV6-5; abundance: many; CDR3aa: CASTKTENTEAFF; CDR3nt: TGTGCCAGCACCAAGACAGAGAACACTGAAGCTTTCTTT
len: 16; d_gene: -; j_gene: TRBJ2-7; v_gene: TRBV15; abundance: few; CDR3aa: CATSRDRRAESYEQYF; CDR3nt: TGTGCCACCAGCAGAGATCGACGAGCGGAGTCCTACGAGCAGTACTTC
len: 15; d_gene: -; j_gene: TRBJ1-5; v_gene: TRBV2; abundance: -; CDR3aa: CASSEEGIGNQPQHF; CDR3nt: TGTGCCAGCAGTGAAGAGGGGATAGGGAATCAGCCCCAGCATTTT
len: 17; d_gene: TRBD1; j_gene: TRBJ1-1; v_gene: TRBV28; abundance: few; CDR3aa: CASSPPGTGEGGTEAFF; CDR3nt: TGTGCCAGCAGTCCTCCCGGGACAGGGGAGGGGGGGACTGAAGCTTTCTTT
len: 13; d_gene: -; j_gene: TRBJ1-2; v_gene: TRBV7-6; abundance: many; CDR3aa: CASSLEGLYGYTF; CDR3nt: TGTGCCAGCAGCTTAGAGGGGCTCTATGGCTACACCTTC
len: 14; d_gene: -; j_gene: TRBJ2-2; v_gene: TRBV29-1; abundance: many; CDR3aa: CSVENATVAGELFF; CDR3nt: TGCAGCGTTGAAAATGCGACAGTTGCCGGGGAGCTGTTTTTT
len: 13; d_gene: -; j_gene: TRBJ2-5; v_gene: TRBV9; abundance: many; CDR3aa: CASSDGLQETQYF; CDR3nt: TGTGCCAGCAGCGACGGGCTCCAAGAGACCCAGTACTTC
len: 17; d_gene: -; j_gene: TRBJ2-4; v_gene: TRBV11-2; abundance: -; CDR3aa: CASSLSRAGISKNIQYF; CDR3nt: TGTGCCAGCAGCTTATCCAGGGCAGGGATCTCCAAAAACATTCAGTACTTC
len: 13; d_gene: -; j_gene: TRBJ2-7; v_gene: TRBV6-2/TRBV6-3; abundance: many; CDR3aa: CASSYYGPGEQYF; CDR3nt: TGTGCCAGCAGTTACTATGGGCCGGGGGAGCAGTACTTC
len: 14; d_gene: -; j_gene: TRBJ2-7; v_gene: TRBV5-1; abundance: many; CDR3aa: CASSLEGKGYEQYF; CDR3nt: TGCGCCAGCAGCTTGGAAGGGAAAGGCTACGAGCAGTACTTC
len: 15; d_gene: TRBD1; j_gene: TRBJ2-2; v_gene: TRBV13; abundance: many; CDR3aa: CASSRQGRDTGELFF; CDR3nt: TGTGCCAGCAGCCGACAGGGTCGGGACACCGGGGAGCTGTTTTTT
len: 12; d_gene: -; j_gene: TRBJ1-2; v_gene: TRBV19; abundance: -; CDR3aa: CASRFGGGGYTF; CDR3nt: TGTGCCAGTAGGTTCGGGGGTGGCGGCTACACCTTC
len: 13; d_gene: -; j_gene: TRBJ2-5; v_gene: TRBV20-1; abundance: many; CDR3aa: CSASLGARETQYF; CDR3nt: TGCAGTGCTAGTTTGGGGGCGAGGGAGACCCAGTACTTC
len: 13; d_gene: -; j_gene: TRBJ2-1; v_gene: TRBV9; abundance: many; CDR3aa: CASSVTDTNEQFF; CDR3nt: TGTGCCAGCAGCGTAACGGATACCAATGAGCAGTTCTTC
len: 14; d_gene: -; j_gene: TRBJ1-5; v_gene: TRBV29-1; abundance: -; CDR3aa: CSLKGGHKNQPQHF; CDR3nt: TGCAGCCTCAAGGGGGGGCATAAAAATCAGCCCCAGCATTTT
len: 15; d_gene: -; j_gene: TRBJ2-5; v_gene: TRBV11-2; abundance: many; CDR3aa: CASSLGVGIQETQYF; CDR3nt: TGTGCCAGCAGCTTAGGGGTAGGGATACAAGAGACCCAGTACTTC
len: 13; d_gene: -; j_gene: TRBJ2-2; v_gene: TRBV14; abundance: many; CDR3aa: CASSQQGAGELFF; CDR3nt: TGTGCCAGCAGCCAACAGGGAGCCGGGGAGCTGTTTTTT
len: 15; d_gene: -; j_gene: TRBJ1-2; v_gene: TRBV15; abundance: many; CDR3aa: CATSRDKGLDYGYTF; CDR3nt: TGTGCCACCAGCAGAGATAAGGGTCTGGACTATGGCTACACCTTC
len: 12; d_gene: -; j_gene: TRBJ2-7; v_gene: TRBV6-1; abundance: -; CDR3aa: CAIQGGTYEQYF; CDR3nt: TGTGCCATCCAGGGTGGGACCTACGAGCAGTACTTC
len: 14; d_gene: TRBD1; j_gene: TRBJ2-5; v_gene: TRBV5-5; abundance: few; CDR3aa: CASSTQGVGETQYF; CDR3nt: TGTGCCAGCAGCACTCAGGGGGTGGGGGAGACCCAGTACTTC
len: 15; d_gene: -; j_gene: TRBJ2-5; v_gene: TRBV12-3/TRBV12-4; abundance: few; CDR3aa: CASSSGTPGYQTQYF; CDR3nt: TGTGCCAGCAGCAGCGGGACACCCGGATATCAGACCCAGTACTTC
len: 13; d_gene: -; j_gene: TRBJ1-2; v_gene: TRBV7-9; abundance: many; CDR3aa: CASSLMDRYGYTF; CDR3nt: TGTGCCAGCAGCTTAATGGACCGGTATGGCTACACCTTC
len: 16; d_gene: TRBD1; j_gene: TRBJ1-2; v_gene: TRBV20-1; abundance: many; CDR3aa: CSARDRRQGGVYGYTF; CDR3nt: TGCAGTGCTAGAGATCGACGACAGGGGGGCGTCTATGGCTACACCTTC
len: 17; d_gene: TRBD2; j_gene: TRBJ2-6; v_gene: TRBV27; abundance: many; CDR3aa: CASSTLGGISGANVLTF; CDR3nt: TGTGCCAGCAGCACACTCGGGGGGATCTCTGGGGCCAACGTCCTGACTTTC
len: 14; d_gene: -; j_gene: TRBJ2-2; v_gene: TRBV30; abundance: many; CDR3aa: CAWGPGTNTGELFF; CDR3nt: TGTGCCTGGGGTCCTGGGACGAACACCGGGGAGCTGTTTTTT
len: 15; d_gene: TRBD1; j_gene: TRBJ1-2; v_gene: TRBV12-3/TRBV12-4; abundance: few; CDR3aa: CASSKDRSFPYGYTF; CDR3nt: TGTGCCAGCAGTAAGGACAGGAGCTTTCCCTATGGCTACACCTTC
len: 15; d_gene: -; j_gene: TRBJ1-5; v_gene: TRBV4-3; abundance: many; CDR3aa: CASSQDHRSNQPQHF; CDR3nt: TGCGCCAGCAGCCAAGATCACAGGAGCAATCAGCCCCAGCATTTT
len: 15; d_gene: -; j_gene: TRBJ1-2; v_gene: TRBV15; abundance: -; CDR3aa: CATSTRSQNPGGYTF; CDR3nt: TGTGCCACCAGCACCAGGTCCCAAAACCCCGGTGGCTACACCTTC
len: 19; d_gene: -; j_gene: TRBJ2-2; v_gene: TRBV28; abundance: many; CDR3aa: CASSFSLGRGKPNTGELFF; CDR3nt: TGTGCCAGCAGTTTCAGTTTGGGGCGGGGAAAACCGAACACCGGGGAGCTGTTTTTT
len: 16; d_gene: TRBD1; j_gene: TRBJ1-2; v_gene: TRBV10-3; abundance: few; CDR3aa: CATPHGGTGDNYGYTF; CDR3nt: TGTGCCACCCCACACGGCGGGACAGGCGATAACTATGGCTACACCTTC
len: 14; d_gene: -; j_gene: TRBJ1-2; v_gene: TRBV12-3/TRBV12-4; abundance: many; CDR3aa: CASSLGLGPGGYTF; CDR3nt: TGTGCCAGCAGTTTAGGTTTGGGTCCGGGTGGCTACACCTTC
len: 13; d_gene: -; j_gene: TRBJ2-2; v_gene: TRBV11-2; abundance: many; CDR3aa: CASRTGNTGELFF; CDR3nt: TGTGCCAGCAGGACGGGGAACACCGGGGAGCTGTTTTTT
len: 12; d_gene: -; j_gene: TRBJ2-7; v_gene: TRBV6-1; abundance: -; CDR3aa: CASSDWSYEQYF; CDR3nt: TGTGCCAGCAGTGACTGGTCTTACGAGCAGTACTTC
len: 14; d_gene: -; j_gene: TRBJ1-2; v_gene: TRBV9; abundance: few; CDR3aa: CASSGGSTLYGYTF; CDR3nt: TGTGCCAGCAGTGGGGGGTCTACCCTCTATGGCTACACCTTC
len: 16; d_gene: TRBD1; j_gene: TRBJ1-2; v_gene: TRBV28; abundance: many; CDR3aa: CASSVPTGVEGYGYTF; CDR3nt: TGTGCCAGCAGTGTACCTACAGGGGTAGAGGGCTATGGCTACACCTTC
len: 14; d_gene: TRBD1; j_gene: TRBJ1-2; v_gene: TRBV27; abundance: once; CDR3aa: CASSLRPGGDGYTF; CDR3nt: TGTGCCAGCAGTTTAAGACCAGGGGGTGATGGCTACACCTTC
len: 14; d_gene: -; j_gene: TRBJ2-5; v_gene: TRBV25-1; abundance: -; CDR3aa: CASSVGGLGETQYF; CDR3nt: TGTGCCAGCAGTGTAGGGGGGCTGGGGGAGACCCAGTACTTC
len: 18; d_gene: -; j_gene: TRBJ2-6; v_gene: TRBV6-4; abundance: many; CDR3aa: CASSRGGSVRFGANVLTF; CDR3nt: TGTGCCAGCAGCCGTGGGGGCTCGGTCAGGTTTGGGGCCAACGTCCTGACTTTC
len: 15; d_gene: -; j_gene: TRBJ2-7; v_gene: TRBV27; abundance: many; CDR3aa: CASSFQGGFSYEQYF; CDR3nt: TGTGCCAGCAGTTTCCAGGGGGGGTTCTCCTACGAGCAGTACTTC
len: 13; d_gene: -; j_gene: TRBJ1-5; v_gene: TRBV12-3/TRBV12-4; abundance: once; CDR3aa: CASSEPPDQPQHF; CDR3nt: TGTGCCAGCAGCGAACCCCCCGATCAGCCCCAGCATTTT
len: 11; d_gene: -; j_gene: TRBJ1-5; v_gene: TRBV2; abundance: -; CDR3aa: CASGPGEPQHF; CDR3nt: TGTGCCTCCGGGCCCGGGGAGCCCCAGCATTTT